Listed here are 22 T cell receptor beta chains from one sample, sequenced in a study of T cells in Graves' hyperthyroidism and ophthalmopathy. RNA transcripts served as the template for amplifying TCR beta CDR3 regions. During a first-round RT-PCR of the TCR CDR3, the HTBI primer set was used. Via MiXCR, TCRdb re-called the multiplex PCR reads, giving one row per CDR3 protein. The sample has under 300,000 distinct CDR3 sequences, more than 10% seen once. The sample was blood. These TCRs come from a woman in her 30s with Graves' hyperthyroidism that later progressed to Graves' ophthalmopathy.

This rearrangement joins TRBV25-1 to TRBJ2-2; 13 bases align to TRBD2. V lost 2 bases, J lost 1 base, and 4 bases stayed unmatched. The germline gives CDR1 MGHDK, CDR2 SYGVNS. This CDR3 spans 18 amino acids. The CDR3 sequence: CASSEPGLAGKNTGELFF. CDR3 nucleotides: TGTGCCAGCAGTGAACCGGGACTAGCGGGGAAGAACACCGGGGAGCTGTTTTTT. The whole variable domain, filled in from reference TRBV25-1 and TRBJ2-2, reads EADIYQTPRYLVIGTGKKITLECSQTMGHDKMYWYQQDPGMELHLIHYSYGVNSTEKGDLSSESTVSRIRTEHFPLTLESARPSHTSQYLCASSEPGLAGKNTGELFFGEGSRLTVL.

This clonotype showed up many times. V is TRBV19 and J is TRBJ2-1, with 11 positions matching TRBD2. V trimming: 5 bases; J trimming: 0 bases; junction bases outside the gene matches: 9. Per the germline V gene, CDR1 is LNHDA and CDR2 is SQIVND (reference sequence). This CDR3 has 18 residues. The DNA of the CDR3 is TGTGCCAGTAGTGAGACTAGCGGGACGTATCTCTCCTACAATGAGCAGTTCTTC. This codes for CASSETSGTYLSYNEQFF.

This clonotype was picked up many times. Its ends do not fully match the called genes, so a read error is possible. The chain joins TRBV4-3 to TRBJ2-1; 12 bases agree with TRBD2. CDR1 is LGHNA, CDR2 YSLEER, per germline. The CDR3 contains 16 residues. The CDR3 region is CASSLQTSGSYSEQFF. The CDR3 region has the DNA TGCGCCAGCAGCCTCCAGACTAGCGGGAGTTACAGTGAGCAGTTCTTC.

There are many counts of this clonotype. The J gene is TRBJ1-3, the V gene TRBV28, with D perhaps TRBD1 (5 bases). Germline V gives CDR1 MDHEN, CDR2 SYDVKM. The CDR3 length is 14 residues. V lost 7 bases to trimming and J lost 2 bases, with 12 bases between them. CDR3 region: CASNRDRPGNTIYF. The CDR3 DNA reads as TGTGCCAGCAACCGGGACCGTCCTGGAAACACCATATATTTT.

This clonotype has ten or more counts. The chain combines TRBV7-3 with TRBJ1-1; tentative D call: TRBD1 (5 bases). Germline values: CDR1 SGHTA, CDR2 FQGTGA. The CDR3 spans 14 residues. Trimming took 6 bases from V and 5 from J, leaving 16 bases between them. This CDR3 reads CASRLRAGHTEAFF. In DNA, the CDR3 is TGTGCCAGCAGACTGCGAGCAGGGCATACTGAAGCTTTCTTT. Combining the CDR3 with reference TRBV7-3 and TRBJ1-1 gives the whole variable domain GAGVSQTPSNKVTEKGKYVELRCDPISGHTALYWYRQSLGQGPEFLIYFQGTGAADDSGLPNDRFFAVRPEGSVSTLKIQRTERGDSAVYLCASRLRAGHTEAFFGQGTRLTVV.

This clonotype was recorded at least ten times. The CDR3, as DNA: TGTGCCAGCCGACTAGCGAACTACAATGAGCAGTTCTTC. Its protein is CASRLANYNEQFF. This sequence joins TRBV5-6 and TRBJ2-1; 8 positions agree with TRBD2. Per germline, CDR1 SGHDT and CDR2 YYEEEE. V shed 7 bases, J shed 3 bases, and the junction held 3 bases outside the gene matches. The CDR3 has 13 residues.

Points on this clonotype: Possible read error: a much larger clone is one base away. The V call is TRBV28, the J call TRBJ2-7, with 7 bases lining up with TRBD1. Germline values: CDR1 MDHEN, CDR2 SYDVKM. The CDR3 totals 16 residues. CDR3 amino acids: CASSSLRQGLSCEQYF. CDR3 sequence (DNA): TGTGCCAGCAGTTCCCTGAGACAGGGCCTCTCCTGCGAGCAGTACTTC. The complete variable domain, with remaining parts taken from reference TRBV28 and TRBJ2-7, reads DVKVTQSSRYLVKRTGEKVFLECVQDMDHENMFWYRQDPGLGLRLIYFSYDVKMKEKGDIPEGYSVSREKKERFSLILESASTNQTSMYLCASSSLRQGLSCEQYFGPGTRLTVT.

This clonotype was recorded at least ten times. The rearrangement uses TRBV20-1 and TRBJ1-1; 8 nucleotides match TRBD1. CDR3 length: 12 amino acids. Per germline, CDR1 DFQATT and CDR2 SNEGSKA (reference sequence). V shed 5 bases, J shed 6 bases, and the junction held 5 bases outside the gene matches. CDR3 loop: CSAHTGGPEAFF. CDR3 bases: TGCAGTGCTCATACAGGGGGTCCTGAAGCTTTCTTT.

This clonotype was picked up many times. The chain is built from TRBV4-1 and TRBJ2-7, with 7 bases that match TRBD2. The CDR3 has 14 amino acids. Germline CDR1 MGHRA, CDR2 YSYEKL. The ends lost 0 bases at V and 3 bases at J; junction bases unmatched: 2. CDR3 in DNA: TGCGCCAGCAGCCAAGAACCGGGGGGCTACGAGCAGTACTTC. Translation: CASSQEPGGYEQYF.

In DNA, the CDR3 is TGTGCCAGCAGCCCCAGGGGCGGGACAGGGGGCTCTAGCTCCTACGAGCAGTACTTC. Amino acid sequence: CASSPRGGTGGSSSYEQYF. The genes are TRBV9 and TRBJ2-7, with 12 bases identical to TRBD1. Germline loops: CDR1 SGDLS, CDR2 YYNGEE. V shed 4 bases and J 0 bases; nucleotides not matched to a gene: 14. The CDR3 contains 19 residues.

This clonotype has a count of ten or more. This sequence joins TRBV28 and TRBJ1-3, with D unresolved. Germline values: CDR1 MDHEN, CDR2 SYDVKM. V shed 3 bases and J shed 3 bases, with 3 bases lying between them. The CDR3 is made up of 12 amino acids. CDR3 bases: TGTGCCAGCAGTTTCCTTGGAAACACCATATATTTT. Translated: CASSFLGNTIYF.

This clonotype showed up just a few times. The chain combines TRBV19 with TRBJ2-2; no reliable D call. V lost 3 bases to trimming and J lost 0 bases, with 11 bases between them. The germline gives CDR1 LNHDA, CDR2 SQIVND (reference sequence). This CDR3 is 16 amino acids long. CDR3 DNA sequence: TGTGCCAGTAGTATGACGCACTACGCGAACACCGGGGAGCTGTTTTTT. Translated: CASSMTHYANTGELFF.

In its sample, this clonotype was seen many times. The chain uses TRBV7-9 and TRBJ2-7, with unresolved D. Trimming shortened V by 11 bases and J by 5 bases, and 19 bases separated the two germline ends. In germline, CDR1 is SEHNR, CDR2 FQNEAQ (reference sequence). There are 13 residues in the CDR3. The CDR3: CAFSTAGSHEQYF. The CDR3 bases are TGTGCCTTTAGCACGGCAGGTAGTCACGAGCAGTACTTC.

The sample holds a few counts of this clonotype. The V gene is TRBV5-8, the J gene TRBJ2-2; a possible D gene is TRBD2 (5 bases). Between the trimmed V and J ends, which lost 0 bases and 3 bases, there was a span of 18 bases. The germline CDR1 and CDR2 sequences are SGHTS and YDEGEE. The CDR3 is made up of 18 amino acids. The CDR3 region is CASSLGERAALDTGELFF. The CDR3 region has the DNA TGTGCCAGCAGCTTGGGGGAGCGCGCAGCCTTAGACACCGGGGAGCTGTTTTTT.

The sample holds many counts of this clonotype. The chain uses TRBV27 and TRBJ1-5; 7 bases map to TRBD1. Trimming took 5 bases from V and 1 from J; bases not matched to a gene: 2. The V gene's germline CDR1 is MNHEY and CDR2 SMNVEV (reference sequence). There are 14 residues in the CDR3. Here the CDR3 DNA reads TGTGCCAGCAGTCCGGGACAGAGCAATCAGCCCCAGCATTTT. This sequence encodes CASSPGQSNQPQHF.

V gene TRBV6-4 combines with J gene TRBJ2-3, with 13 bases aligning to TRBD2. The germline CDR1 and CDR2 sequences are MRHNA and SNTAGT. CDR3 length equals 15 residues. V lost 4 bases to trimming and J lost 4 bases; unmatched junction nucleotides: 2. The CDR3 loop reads CASSGTSGSSDTQYF. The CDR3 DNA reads TGTGCCAGCAGTGGGACTAGCGGGAGCTCAGATACGCAGTATTTT.

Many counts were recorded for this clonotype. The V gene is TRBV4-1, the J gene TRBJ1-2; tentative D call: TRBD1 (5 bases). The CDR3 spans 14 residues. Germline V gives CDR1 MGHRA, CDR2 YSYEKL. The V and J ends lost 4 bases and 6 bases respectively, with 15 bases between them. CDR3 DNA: TGCGCCAGCAGCCTATCCGGGGGATTGGATGGCTACACCTTC. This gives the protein CASSLSGGLDGYTF.

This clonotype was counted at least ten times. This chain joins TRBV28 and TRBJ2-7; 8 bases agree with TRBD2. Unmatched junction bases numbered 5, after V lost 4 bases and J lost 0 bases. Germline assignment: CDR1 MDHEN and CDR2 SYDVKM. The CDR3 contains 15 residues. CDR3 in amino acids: CASSSSGTSSYEQYF. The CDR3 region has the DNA TGTGCCAGCAGTTCCTCCGGGACTAGCTCCTACGAGCAGTACTTC.

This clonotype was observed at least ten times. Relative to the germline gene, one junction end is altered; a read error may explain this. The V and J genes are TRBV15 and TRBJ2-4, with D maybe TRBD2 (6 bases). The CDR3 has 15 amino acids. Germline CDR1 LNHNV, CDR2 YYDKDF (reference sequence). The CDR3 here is CATSGDPSAGNIQYF. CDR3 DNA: TGTGCCACCAGCGGAGACCCTTCAGCGGGAAACATTCAGTACTTC. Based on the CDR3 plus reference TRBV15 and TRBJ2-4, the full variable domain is DAMVIQNPRYQVTQFGKPVTLSCSQTLNHNVMYWYQQKSSQAPKLLFHYYDKDFNNEADTPDNFQSRRPNTSFCFLDIRSPGLGDTAMYLCATSGDPSAGNIQYFGAGTRLSVL.

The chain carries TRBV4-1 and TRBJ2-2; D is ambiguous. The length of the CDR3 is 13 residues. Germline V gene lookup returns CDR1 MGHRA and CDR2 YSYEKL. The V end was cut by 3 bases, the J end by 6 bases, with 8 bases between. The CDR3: CASSHPYAGELFF. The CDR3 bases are TGCGCCAGCAGCCACCCCTACGCCGGGGAGCTGTTTTTT.

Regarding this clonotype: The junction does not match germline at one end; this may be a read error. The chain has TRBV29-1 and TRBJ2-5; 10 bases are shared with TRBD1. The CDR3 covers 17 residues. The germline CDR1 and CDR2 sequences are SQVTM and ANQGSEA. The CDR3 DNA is TGCGGCGTTGAAGATATGAGGGACAGGGGATACCAAGAGACCCAGTACTTC. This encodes CGVEDMRDRGYQETQYF.

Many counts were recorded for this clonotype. The CDR3 sequence is CASSELALLGWDTQYF. In DNA, the CDR3 is TGTGCCAGCAGCGAACTAGCGTTATTAGGTTGGGATACGCAGTATTTT. The chain carries TRBV7-9 and TRBJ2-3; 7 bases line up with TRBD2. Trimming cost V 5 bases and J 6 bases; bases outside gene matches: 14. Germline lookup yields CDR1 SEHNR and CDR2 FQNEAQ (reference sequence). The CDR3 extends over 16 amino acids.